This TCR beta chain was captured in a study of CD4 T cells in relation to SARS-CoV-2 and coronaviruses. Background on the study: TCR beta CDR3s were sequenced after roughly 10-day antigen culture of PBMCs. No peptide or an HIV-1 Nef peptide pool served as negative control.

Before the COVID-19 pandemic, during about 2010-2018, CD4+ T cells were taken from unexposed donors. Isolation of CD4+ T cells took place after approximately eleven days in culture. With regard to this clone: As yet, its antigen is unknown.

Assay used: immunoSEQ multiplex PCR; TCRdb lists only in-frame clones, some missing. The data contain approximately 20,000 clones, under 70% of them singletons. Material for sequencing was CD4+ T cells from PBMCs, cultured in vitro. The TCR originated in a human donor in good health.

CDR3: CASSGGYSSSYEQYF. CDR3 bases: TGCGCCAGCAGCGGCGGATATTCAAGCTCCTACGAGCAGTACTTC. V gene TRBV5-1 combines with J gene TRBJ2-7; D not resolved. CDR3 length: 15 amino acids. Germline V CDR1 and CDR2: SGHRS, YFSETQ. V lost 4 bases to trimming and J lost 0 bases, with 14 bases between them.